This TCR beta chain came from a study of PD-L1 blockade in urothelial cancer. Study context: The number of prior chemotherapy regimens per patient was 0 to 3.

The study's findings and limits: Pretreatment TCR clonality in blood, when below the median, was predictive of better survival.

Diagnoses among patients were locally advanced or metastatic urothelial carcinoma. The CDR3 runs 14 residues. Trimming shortened V by 5 bases and J by 6 bases, and 16 bases separated the two germline ends. Looked up from germline, CDR1 is SEHNR and CDR2 is FQNEAQ (reference sequence). Using immunoSEQ multiplex PCR, the repertoire was profiled, and TCRdb retains in-frame clones only, with some absent. The table lists some 71,000 clones, less than 90% of them singletons. Turning to this clone: Its target is not known.

The genes are TRBV7-9 and TRBJ1-1; D is possibly TRBD1 (6 bases). This sequence was found in a man between 60 and 75 years old with urothelial cancer. This specimen consisted of PBMCs, obtained around atezolizumab (anti-PD-L1) treatment. DNA of the CDR3: TGTGCCAGCAGCCCAGAAGGGGGAAGGGCTGAAGCTTTCTTT. Translated: CASSPEGGRAEAFF. Full variable domain (outside the CDR3, taken from reference TRBV7-9 and TRBJ1-1): DTGVSQNPRHKITKRGQNVTFRCDPISEHNRLYWYRQTLGQGPEFLTYFQNEAQLEKSRLLSDRFSAERPKGSFSTLEIQRTEQGDSAMYLCASSPEGGRAEAFFGQGTRLTVV.